The sequence of this TCR beta chain was determined in a study of blood T cell repertoires in COVID-19. Study-wide context: Sites across the United States, Italy and Spain contributed samples from acute and convalescent COVID-19.

Produced via immunoSEQ multiplex PCR; TCRdb's table is partial and in-frame only. The sample holds approximately 150,000 clones; roughly 88% are singletons and the top ten take about 5%. This CDR3 region has 12 residues. Germline lookup yields CDR1 MDHEN and CDR2 SYDVKM. V lost 5 bases, J lost 5 bases, and 1 base stayed unmatched. This sequence was found in a man younger than 35 with COVID-19, enrolled during active disease. The specimen sequenced was peripheral blood. J is TRBJ2-7 and V is TRBV28, with 9 bases lining up with TRBD1. This chain's CDR3 is CASSGDRDEQYF. CDR3 sequence (DNA): TGTGCCAGCAGTGGGGACAGGGACGAGCAGTACTTC.